This TCR beta chain was retrieved from a study of neurological immune-mediated disorders (dated by TCRdb to the late 2010s). About the study as a whole: Peripheral blood TCR-beta repertoires from patients with HTLV-I-associated myelopathy (HAM/TSP), patients with multiple sclerosis, and healthy controls were compared in the study using UMI-based sequencing. Alongside PBMC samples, the set of fewer than 110 TCR-beta libraries contained longitudinal samples, technical triplicates, and paired CD4+ and CD8+ T-cell subsets that had been sorted. To precisely calculate how much the frequency of each individual clone varied, libraries were sequenced in technical triplicate. The cohort included 60 to 75 subjects: 14 with HAM/TSP, about 34 with multiple sclerosis, and around 20 healthy controls. The investigation overall reported the following: TCR clonal expansion was highest in HAM/TSP patients and lowest in MS patients, with MS patients falling below even healthy controls. No identical CDR3 amino acid sequences were found to be shared among expanded clones across subjects, suggesting that TCR-beta repertoires were private in all groups.

What the time point label conveys for this sample: technical triplicate 3. For the unsorted PBMC libraries, 2 million PBMCs were stored in RNAlater at -80 degrees C until RNA extraction and were used to generate the libraries. Peripheral blood was subjected to Ficoll-Hypaque density gradient centrifugation to isolate PBMCs, which were then cryopreserved in liquid nitrogen. This clonotype occurred many times. Its cognate antigen has yet to be identified. Per-nucleotide qualities are absent, and no much larger clonotype sits a single base away. CDR1 and CDR2 are read off the germline V gene (reference sequence) as DFQATT and SNEGSKA. The CDR3 holds 13 amino acids from the cysteine to the phenylalanine. The DNA shown is the 39-base CDR3, in frame from base 1. V is shortened by 3 bases, J by 5 bases, and the region joining them spans 12 bases. cDNA was synthesized by template-switch 5'RACE using a primer carrying a 10-nucleotide random unique molecular identifier by which each TCR transcript was tagged. Each sequencing run produced over 200 million TCR-beta sequences covering 15-18 subjects. The RNeasy kit was used for extraction of total RNA. Using the KAPA Real-time Library Amplification kit, TCR-beta VDJ regions were amplified with primers for the TCR constant region and the 5'RACE anchor. A first PCR added sample indexes and Illumina adaptors, and a second PCR then raised library yield. After purification with Ampure beads, the TCR product of roughly 650 bp was size-selected on a 2% E-gel SizeSelection system. Library quality was checked on a Bioanalyzer, concentration was measured with Qubit, and libraries were quantified with the Kapa Library Quantification kit before pooling. Libraries were sequenced paired-end 2 x 150 bp on an Illumina HiSeq 2500. To increase sequence diversity, roughly 23-30% phiX was spiked into each library pool. The source study handled its data this way. Quality-filtered reads were processed with the UMI-based MiGEC pipeline, which removed over 75% of raw TCR sequences during error correction. VDJ genes were aligned to IMGT germline references, and each clonotype was defined by a unique CDR3 amino acid sequence together with V-J genes. VDJtools evaluated clonal expansion, Shannon diversity and CDR3 relatedness (CalcPairwiseDistances, ClusterSamples); CLCbio workbench built phylogenetic trees. Clones with at least 8 unique UMIs were defined as expanded, with this threshold being based on coefficient-of-variation modelling across technical triplicates. TCRdb trimmed the raw reads at Q25, called clones with MiXCR and kept productive beta chains. Rows with one shared CDR3 protein collapse into an entry with the most common genes and DNA. The V and J calls here are based on TCRdb, not the publication. The sample table lists some 48,000 distinct CDR3 sequences, roughly 21% of them with a count of one. The ten largest clones represent less than 5% of the sample.

This receptor was taken from a man in his sixties with HTLV-1-associated myelopathy (HAM/TSP). The V gene is TRBV20-1 and the J gene is TRBJ2-3; the D gene identity is not certain. Material for sequencing was PBMCs. The DNA sequence is given as TGCAGTGCTAGCCCCCAGGCCGGAGATACGCAGTATTTT. It codes for CSASPQAGDTQYF.